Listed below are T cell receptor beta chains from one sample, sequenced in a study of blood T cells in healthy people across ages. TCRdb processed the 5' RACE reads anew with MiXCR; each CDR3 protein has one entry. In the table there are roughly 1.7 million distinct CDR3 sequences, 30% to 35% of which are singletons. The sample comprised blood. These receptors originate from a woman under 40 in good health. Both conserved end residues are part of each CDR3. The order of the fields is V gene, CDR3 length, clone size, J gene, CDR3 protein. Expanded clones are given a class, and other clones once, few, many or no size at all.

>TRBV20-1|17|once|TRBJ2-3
CSANTRRLAGSTDTQYF
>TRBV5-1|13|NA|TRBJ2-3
CASRRAATNTQYF
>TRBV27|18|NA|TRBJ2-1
CASSVRGGTVSSYNEQFF
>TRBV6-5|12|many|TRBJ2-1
CASSFGNNEQFF
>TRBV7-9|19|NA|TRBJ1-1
CASSLGAPGQGAPNTEAFF
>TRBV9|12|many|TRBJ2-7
CASSVGQGEQYF
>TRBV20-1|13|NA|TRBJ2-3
CSAPGGNTDTQYF
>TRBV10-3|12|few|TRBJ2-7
CAIGGKVYEQYF
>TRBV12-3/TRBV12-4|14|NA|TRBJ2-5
CASSVLPRSGTQYF
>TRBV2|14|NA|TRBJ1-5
CASTLIELGQPQHF
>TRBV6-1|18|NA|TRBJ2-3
CASSEKGTGYRGTDTQYF
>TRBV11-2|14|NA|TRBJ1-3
CASSLDRYGNTIYF
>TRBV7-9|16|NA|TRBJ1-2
CASRPSRQGPNHGYTF
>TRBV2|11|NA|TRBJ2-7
CASKGRREQYF
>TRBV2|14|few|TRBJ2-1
CASRPEGAYNEQFF
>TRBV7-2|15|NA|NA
CASSLGPGTKNIQYF
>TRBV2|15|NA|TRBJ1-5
CASSGGQVSNQPQHF
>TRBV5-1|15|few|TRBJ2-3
CASNEAGARTDTQYF
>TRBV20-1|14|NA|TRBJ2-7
CSATGQGAPYEQYF
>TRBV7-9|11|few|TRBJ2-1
CASSPTHEQFF
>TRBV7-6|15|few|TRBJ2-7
CASSLTASGGYEQYF
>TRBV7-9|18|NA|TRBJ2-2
CASSSSGAGGPYTGELFF
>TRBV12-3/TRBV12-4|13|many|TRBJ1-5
CASSFSSNQPQHF
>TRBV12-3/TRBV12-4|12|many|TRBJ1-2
CASSLGEYGYTF
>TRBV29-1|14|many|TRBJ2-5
CSVEGRLGEETQYF
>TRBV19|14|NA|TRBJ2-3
CACFERGGTDTQYF
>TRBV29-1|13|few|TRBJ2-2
CSVEDRRTGELFF
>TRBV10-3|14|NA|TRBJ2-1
CAGRTSGEVNEQFF
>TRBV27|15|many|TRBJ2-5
CASSLGTSGRETQYF
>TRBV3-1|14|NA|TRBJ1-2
CASSQGGPNYGYTF
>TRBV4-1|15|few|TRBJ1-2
CASSQPGQGVYGYTF
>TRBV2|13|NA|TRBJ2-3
CASNVMSTDTQYF
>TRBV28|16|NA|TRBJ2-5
CASSFHKEEGLREQYF
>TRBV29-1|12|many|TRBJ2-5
CSVDLVGETQYF
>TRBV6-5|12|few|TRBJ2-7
CASQGGAYEQYF
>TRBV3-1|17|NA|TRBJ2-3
CASSQGVRGRRTDTQYF
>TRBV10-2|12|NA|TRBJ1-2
CASSDYGVGYTF
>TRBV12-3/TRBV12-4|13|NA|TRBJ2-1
CASSVGTKDEQFF
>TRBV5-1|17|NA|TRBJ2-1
CASSPQAGGISYNEQFF
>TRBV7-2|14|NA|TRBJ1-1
CASSFQRGQTEAFF
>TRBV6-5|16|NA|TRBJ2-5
CASSSFAGSIYNEQYF
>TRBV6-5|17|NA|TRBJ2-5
CASSYGVTSGAQETQYF
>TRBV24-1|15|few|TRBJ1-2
CATSDSRKGGGGYTF
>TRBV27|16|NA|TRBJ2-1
CASSPSLHVAYNEQFF
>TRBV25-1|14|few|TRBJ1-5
CASRTQGCNQPQHF
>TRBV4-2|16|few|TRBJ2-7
CASSQEEGAASYEQYF
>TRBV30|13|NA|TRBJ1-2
CAWIRGANYGYTF
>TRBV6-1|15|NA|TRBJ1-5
CASSDIGGSNQPQHF
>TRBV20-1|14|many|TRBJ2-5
CSADGGATGETQYF
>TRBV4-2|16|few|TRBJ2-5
CASSQDGGGLVETQYF
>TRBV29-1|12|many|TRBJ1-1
CSVHRGNTEAFF
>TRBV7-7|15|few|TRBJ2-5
CASSSNTGTLETQYF
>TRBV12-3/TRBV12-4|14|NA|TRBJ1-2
CASSSVSRREGYTF
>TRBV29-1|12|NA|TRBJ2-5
CSVLGGSYGQYF
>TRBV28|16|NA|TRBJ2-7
CASSFAGWTVPYEQYF